This T cell receptor (beta chain) is drawn from a study of response to subunit inactivated influenza vaccine. Study-wide points: Seasonal influenza vaccination, on each occasion, was suggested by the authors to recruit few new T cells.

CDR1 and CDR2 (germline): MGHRA, YSYEKL. Trimming pared 1 base from V and 4 bases from J, leaving 11 bases between. The CDR3 covers 14 residues. In the case of this clonotype: Antigen unknown.

One entry per CDR3 protein results from TCRdb running MiXCR on the RT-PCR reads. In the table there are roughly 780,000 distinct CDR3 sequences, less than 20% of which are singletons. The sequencing here drew on PBMCs from blood, taken 4 to 6 days after vaccination. The source is a man aged 45 to 65 who received an inactivated influenza vaccine. The V call is TRBV4-1, the J call TRBJ2-7; unclear D gene. The CDR3 region has the DNA TGCGCCAGCAGCCAAGTACTACGGGCTTACGAGCAGTACTTC. It yields the protein CASSQVLRAYEQYF.